Shown below are 19 T cell receptor beta chains from a single sample sequenced in a study of a mutant IDH1 vaccine in newly diagnosed glioma. Time point indicated: baseline, week 1 (first vaccination visit). The treatment is: pre-vaccination baseline after standard-of-care therapy. Assay used: immunoSEQ multiplex PCR; TCRdb lists only in-frame clones, some missing. The sample carries 98,000 or so clones, around 90% recorded once. The sample was PBMCs, taken from a glioma patient treated with radiotherapy, temozolomide or both. Receptors were obtained from a woman between 50 and 59 years old with glioma.

V gene TRBV19 combines with J gene TRBJ1-5; D remains unclear. Germline V gene data show CDR1 as LNHDA and CDR2 as SQIVND (reference sequence). The CDR3 runs to 14 residues. Trimming removed 4 bases from V and 0 bases from J, with 7 bases in between. This chain's CDR3 is CASSRGNSNQPQHF. CDR3 nucleotides: TGTGCCAGTAGTAGGGGTAATAGCAATCAGCCCCAGCATTTT.

Only one count was recorded for this clone. The gene calls are TRBV27 and TRBJ1-6, with D unclear. The germline CDR1 and CDR2 sequences are MNHEY and SMNVEV (reference sequence). The ends were cut back, 6 bases at V and 2 bases at J, with 5 bases in the middle. The CDR3 has 13 residues. The CDR3 DNA is TGTGCCAGCAGAGGGACCTATAATTCACCCCTCCACTTT. The encoded protein is CASRGTYNSPLHF.

The chain couples TRBV30 to TRBJ2-3; no clear D gene. The V gene's germline CDR1 is GTSNPN and CDR2 SVGIG (reference sequence). CDR3 length equals 11 residues. The V end was cut by 5 bases, the J end by 2 bases, with 5 bases between. CDR3 amino acids: CAWDNTDTQYF. The CDR3 DNA reads TGTGCCTGGGATAACACAGATACGCAGTATTTT.

V usage is TRBV10-3 and J usage is TRBJ1-3; the D is unclear. The CDR3 has 15 residues. V dropped 3 bases and J dropped 0 bases, with 9 bases sitting between them. CDR1 is ENHRY, CDR2 SYGVKD, per germline. CDR3 amino acids: CAISEGRSSGNTIYF. Here the CDR3 DNA reads TGTGCCATCAGTGAAGGACGTAGCTCTGGAAACACCATATATTTT.

This chain joins TRBV27 and TRBJ2-2; D remains ambiguous. Between the trimmed V and J ends, which lost 2 bases and 5 bases, there was a span of 6 bases. The CDR3 is 13 residues long. Germline V CDR1 and CDR2: MNHEY, SMNVEV (reference sequence). The CDR3 DNA follows: TGTGCCAGCAGTTTACGGGTAACCGGGGAGCTGTTTTTT. Translating it yields CASSLRVTGELFF.

CDR3 region: CASSSRQGREPPYEQYF. DNA for the CDR3: TGTGCCAGCAGCAGCCGACAGGGGCGGGAGCCACCCTACGAGCAGTACTTC. The gene calls are TRBV5-6 and TRBJ2-5, with D perhaps TRBD1 (8 bases). The DNA end is more similar to TRBJ2-7, so the J call may be wrong. The length of the CDR3 is 17 residues. Germline V gene data show CDR1 as SGHDT and CDR2 as YYEEEE.

The chain is built from TRBV7-8 and TRBJ2-5, with 7 bases matching TRBD2. Looked up from germline, CDR1 is SGHVS and CDR2 is FQNEAQ. There are 17 residues in the CDR3. J was trimmed by 5 bases and V by 3 bases; bases with no gene match: 15. In DNA form, the CDR3 reads TGTGCCAGCAGCTTTCCTCGAGCGGGACTCGCCAGGGAGACCCAGTACTTC. As protein: CASSFPRAGLARETQYF.

This sequence joins TRBV29-1 and TRBJ1-2; D is possibly TRBD1 (5 bases). The germline V gene has CDR1 SQVTM and CDR2 ANQGSEA. CDR3 length equals 12 residues. Between the trimmed V and J ends, which lost 5 bases and 12 bases, there was a span of 19 bases. Here the CDR3 DNA reads TGCAGCGTTCGGTCCCGAGGGGTAATTGACACCTTC. This codes for CSVRSRGVIDTF.

The chain links TRBV15 to TRBJ1-2; no firm D call. There are 15 residues in the CDR3. CDR1 and CDR2 (germline): LNHNV, YYDKDF (reference sequence). The V end was cut by 0 bases, the J end by 2 bases, with 10 bases between. CDR3 in DNA: TGTGCCACCAGCAGAGAGAGGGTCGCGAACTATGGCTACACCTTC. It is translated as CATSRERVANYGYTF.

The chain uses TRBV2 and TRBJ2-6; no clear D. In germline, CDR1 is SNHLY, CDR2 FYNNEI. V lost 3 bases, J lost 1 base, and 7 bases lay in between. This CDR3 spans 15 amino acids. The CDR3 loop is CASSDQVSGANVLTF. DNA of the CDR3: TGTGCCAGCAGTGATCAGGTTTCTGGGGCCAACGTCCTGACTTTC.

The CDR3 loop reads CSVVRRNTEAFF. For the CDR3, the DNA is TGCAGCGTTGTAAGGCGGAACACTGAAGCTTTCTTT. The gene calls are TRBV29-1 and TRBJ1-1; no clear D. The length of the CDR3 is 12 residues. CDR1 is SQVTM, CDR2 ANQGSEA, per germline. V lost 4 bases to trimming and J lost 1 base, with 7 bases between them.

The rearrangement joins TRBV5-6 to TRBJ2-1; 12 bases agree with TRBD2. Germline V CDR1 and CDR2: SGHDT, YYEEEE. This CDR3 comprises 18 residues. After removal of 3 bases from V and 0 bases from J, the junction contained 7 bases not matched to a gene. DNA for the CDR3: TGTGCCAGCAGCTCGACTAGCGGGAGAGCATTCTCCTACAATGAGCAGTTCTTC. As protein: CASSSTSGRAFSYNEQFF.

The V gene is TRBV15, the J gene TRBJ2-5; 12 nucleotides align to TRBD2. The CDR3 has 17 residues. Germline-derived CDR1 and CDR2 are LNHNV and YYDKDF (reference sequence). The V gene end was trimmed by 2 bases and the J gene end by 6 bases; junction bases not matched to a gene: 10. Here the CDR3 reads CATSRLAGGGGQQTQYF. DNA for the CDR3: TGTGCCACCAGCAGACTAGCGGGAGGGGGAGGACAACAGACCCAGTACTTC. The whole variable domain, filled in from reference TRBV15 and TRBJ2-5, reads DAMVIQNPRYQVTQFGKPVTLSCSQTLNHNVMYWYQQKSSQAPKLLFHYYDKDFNNEADTPDNFQSRRPNTSFCFLDIRSPGLGDTAMYLCATSRLAGGGGQQTQYFGPGTRLLVL.

The chain uses TRBV18 and TRBJ2-7, with TRBD1 as a possible D gene (5 bases). With 4 bases removed from V and 0 bases from J, the gap between germline ends came to 16 bases. This CDR3 spans 16 amino acids. Germline-derived CDR1 and CDR2 are KGHSH and LQKENI. CDR3 nucleotide sequence: TGTGCCAGCTCACAGGGGATAATAAGTCCCTCCTACGAGCAGTACTTC. Protein: CASSQGIISPSYEQYF. Filled out from reference TRBV18 and TRBJ2-7, the complete variable domain reads NAGVMQNPRHLVRRRGQEARLRCSPMKGHSHVYWYRQLPEEGLKFMVYLQKENIIDESGMPKERFSAEFPKEGPSILRIQQVVRGDSAAYFCASSQGIISPSYEQYFGPGTRLTVT.

V is TRBV28 and J is TRBJ2-7; TRBD2 matches at 8 bases. The trim removed 7 bases at V and 3 bases at J, leaving 11 bases unmatched. This CDR3 is built from 15 residues. Germline CDR1 is MDHEN and CDR2 is SYDVKM. As DNA, the CDR3 is TGTGCCAGCAATCCACTAGCGGATCATCTCTACGAGCAGTACTTC. Its protein product is CASNPLADHLYEQYF. Variable domain in full (rest from reference TRBV28 and TRBJ2-7): DVKVTQSSRYLVKRTGEKVFLECVQDMDHENMFWYRQDPGLGLRLIYFSYDVKMKEKGDIPEGYSVSREKKERFSLILESASTNQTSMYLCASNPLADHLYEQYFGPGTRLTVT.

The CDR3 spells CASSLGQGKVSGSYEQYF. As DNA, the CDR3 is TGTGCCAGCAGCCTGGGACAGGGGAAGGTTTCGGGGTCCTACGAGCAGTACTTC. The J gene is TRBJ2-7, the V gene TRBV21-1; the tabulated D call, TRBD1, remains unverified against the DNA. TRBV21-1 is reported as a pseudogene. This CDR3 comprises 18 residues.

This chain links TRBV18 with TRBJ2-7, with 9 bases that match TRBD1. CDR3 length: 15 residues. Germline trimming cut 2 bases from V and 1 base from J; bases unmatched to any gene: 3. Per the germline V gene, CDR1 is KGHSH and CDR2 is LQKENI. The CDR3 bases are TGTGCCAGCTCACCAGGACAGGGGAGGTCCTACGAGCAGTACTTC. Translated: CASSPGQGRSYEQYF.

This sequence joins TRBV5-1 and TRBJ2-1; TRBD2 is a possible D gene (6 bases). Germline CDR1 SGHRS, CDR2 YFSETQ. V lost 4 bases and J lost 6, with 8 bases in between. The CDR3 runs to 12 residues. The CDR3 bases are TGCGCCAGCAGCGAGGAGGGCAATGAGCAGTTCTTC. Translation gives CASSEEGNEQFF.

The V and J genes are TRBV9 and TRBJ2-1; TRBD2 matches 9 bases. Trimming at V came to 0 bases and at J to 5 bases, leaving 3 bases not matched to a gene. The CDR3 length is 15 residues. The germline CDR1 and CDR2 sequences are SGDLS and YYNGEE. CDR3 sequence reads: CASSVGGRANNEQFF. The CDR3 region has the DNA TGTGCCAGCAGCGTAGGCGGGAGGGCAAACAATGAGCAGTTCTTC. Full variable domain (missing parts from reference TRBV9 and TRBJ2-1): DSGVTQTPKHLITATGQRVTLRCSPRSGDLSVYWYQQSLDQGLQFLIQYYNGEERAKGNILERFSAQQFPDLHSELNLSSLELGDSALYFCASSVGGRANNEQFFGPGTRLTVL.